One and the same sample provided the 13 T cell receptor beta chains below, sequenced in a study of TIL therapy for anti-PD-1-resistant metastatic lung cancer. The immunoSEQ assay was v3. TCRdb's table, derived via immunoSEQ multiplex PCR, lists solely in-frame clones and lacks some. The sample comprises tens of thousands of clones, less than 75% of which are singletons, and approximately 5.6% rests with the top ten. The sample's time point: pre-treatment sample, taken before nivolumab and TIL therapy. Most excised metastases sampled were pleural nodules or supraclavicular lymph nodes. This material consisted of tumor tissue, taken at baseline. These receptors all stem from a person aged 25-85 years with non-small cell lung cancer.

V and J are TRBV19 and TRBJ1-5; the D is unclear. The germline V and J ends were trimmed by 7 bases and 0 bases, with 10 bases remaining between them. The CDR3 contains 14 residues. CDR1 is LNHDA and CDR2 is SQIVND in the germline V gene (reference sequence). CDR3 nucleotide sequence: TGTGCCAGTAATGATGGTTATAGCAATCAGCCCCAGCATTTT. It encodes CASNDGYSNQPQHF.

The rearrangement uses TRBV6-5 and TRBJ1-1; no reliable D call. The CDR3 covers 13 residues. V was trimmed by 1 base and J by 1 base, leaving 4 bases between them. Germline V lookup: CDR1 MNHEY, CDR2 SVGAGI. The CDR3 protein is CASSYYQNTEAFF. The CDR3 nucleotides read TGTGCCAGCAGTTACTACCAGAACACTGAAGCTTTCTTT.

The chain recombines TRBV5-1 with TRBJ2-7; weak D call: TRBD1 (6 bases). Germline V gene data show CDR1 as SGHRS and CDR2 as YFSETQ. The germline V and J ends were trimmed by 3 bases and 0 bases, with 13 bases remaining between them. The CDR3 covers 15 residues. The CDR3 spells CASSSTGKSSYEQYF. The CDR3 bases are TGCGCCAGCAGCTCGACAGGAAAGAGCTCCTACGAGCAGTACTTC.

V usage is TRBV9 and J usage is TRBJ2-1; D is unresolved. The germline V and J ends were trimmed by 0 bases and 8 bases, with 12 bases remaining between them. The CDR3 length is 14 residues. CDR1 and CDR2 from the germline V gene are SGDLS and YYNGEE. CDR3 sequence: CASSVVMWADEQFF. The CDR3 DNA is TGTGCCAGCAGCGTAGTAATGTGGGCGGATGAGCAGTTCTTC.

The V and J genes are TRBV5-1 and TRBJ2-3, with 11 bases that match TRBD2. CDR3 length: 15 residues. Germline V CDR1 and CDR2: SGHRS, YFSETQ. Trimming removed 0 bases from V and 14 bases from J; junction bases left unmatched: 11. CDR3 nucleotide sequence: TGCGCCAGCAGCTTGGCCGAGACTAGCGGGGTTAGAAGGTATTTT. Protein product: CASSLAETSGVRRYF.

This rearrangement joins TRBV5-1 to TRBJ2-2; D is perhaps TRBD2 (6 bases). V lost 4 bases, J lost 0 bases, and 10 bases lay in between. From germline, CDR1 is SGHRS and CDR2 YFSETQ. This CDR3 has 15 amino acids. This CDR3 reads CASSRGTSNTGELFF. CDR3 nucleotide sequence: TGCGCCAGCAGCCGCGGGACTTCGAACACCGGGGAGCTGTTTTTT.

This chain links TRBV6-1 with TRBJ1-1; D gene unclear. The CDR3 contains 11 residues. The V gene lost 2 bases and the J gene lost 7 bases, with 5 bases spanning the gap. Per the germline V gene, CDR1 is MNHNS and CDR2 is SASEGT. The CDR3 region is CASSERSEAFF. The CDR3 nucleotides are TGTGCCAGCAGTGAACGAAGTGAAGCTTTCTTT.

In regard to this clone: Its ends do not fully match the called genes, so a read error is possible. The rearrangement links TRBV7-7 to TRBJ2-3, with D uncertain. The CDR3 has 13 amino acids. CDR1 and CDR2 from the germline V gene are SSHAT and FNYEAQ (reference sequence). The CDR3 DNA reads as TGTGCTAGCAGCTTAGATCTCTCAGATACGCAGTATTTT. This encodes CASSLDLSDTQYF.

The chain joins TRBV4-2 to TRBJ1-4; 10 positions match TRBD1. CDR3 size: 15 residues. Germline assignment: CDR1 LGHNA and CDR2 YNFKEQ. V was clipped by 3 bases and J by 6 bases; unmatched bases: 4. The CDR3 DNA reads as TGTGCCAGCAGCCAGGGACAGGGGTTGGATGAAAAACTGTTTTTT. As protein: CASSQGQGLDEKLFF.

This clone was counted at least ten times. The CDR3 DNA follows: TGTGCCAGCAGCCAGCGTATTACAGGGGGCGGACTTCAAGAGACCCAGTACTTC. This gives the protein CASSQRITGGGLQETQYF. The chain uses TRBV7-7 and TRBJ2-5; 9 nucleotides agree with TRBD1. The CDR3 is 18 residues long. Germline V gene data show CDR1 as SSHAT and CDR2 as FNYEAQ (reference sequence). V was pared by 5 bases and J by 2 bases, with 15 bases of the junction left unmatched.

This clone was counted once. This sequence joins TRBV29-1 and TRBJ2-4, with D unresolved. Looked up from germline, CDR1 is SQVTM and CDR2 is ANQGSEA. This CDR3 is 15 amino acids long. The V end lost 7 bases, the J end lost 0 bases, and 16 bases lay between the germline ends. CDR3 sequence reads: CSALGPRVAKNIQYF. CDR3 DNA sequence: TGCAGCGCTCTAGGCCCAAGAGTAGCCAAAAACATTCAGTACTTC.

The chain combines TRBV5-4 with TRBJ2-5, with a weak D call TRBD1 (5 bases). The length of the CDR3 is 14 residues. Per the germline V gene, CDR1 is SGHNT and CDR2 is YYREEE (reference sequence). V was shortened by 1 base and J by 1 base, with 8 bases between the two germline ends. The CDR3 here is CASSLIGAQETQYF. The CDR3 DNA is TGTGCCAGCAGCTTGATAGGGGCCCAAGAGACCCAGTACTTC.

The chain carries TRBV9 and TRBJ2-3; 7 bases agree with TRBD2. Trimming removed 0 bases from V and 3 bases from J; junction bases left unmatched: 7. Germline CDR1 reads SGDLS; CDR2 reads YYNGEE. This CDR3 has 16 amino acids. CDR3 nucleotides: TGTGCCAGCAGCGTAGAAGGTGGCGGGAGAACAGATACGCAGTATTTT. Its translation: CASSVEGGGRTDTQYF.